This T cell receptor (beta chain) was found in a study of CD8 T cell repertoires and HIV-1 epitope variants. Turning to the study itself: Enriched T cells were co-cultured with equal autologous T cell-negative cells. An approximately nine-day culture received IL-2, IL-7 and IL-15 on days 3 and 7. The baseline condition was 1M T cells left uncultured. Study-level findings and limits: Five clonotypes recognized Nef KF9, one HW9, none TAALDMSHF.

Sequencing was performed with immunoSEQ multiplex PCR; in TCRdb, only in-frame clones are kept and a portion is missing. The sample lists under 100,000 clones, 60% to 80% occurring once. V shed 1 base and J shed 4 bases, with 8 bases lying between them. This CDR3 region has 14 residues. CDR1 and CDR2 from the germline V gene are SGHVS and FNYEAQ. With regard to this clone: No antigen is known for it.

The sequenced material came from uncultured baseline CD8+ T cells from peripheral blood mononuclear cells (PBMCs). This TCR derives from a male donor with HIV. The chain employs TRBV7-6 and TRBJ1-3, with D hard to call. The CDR3: CASSLGGAGNTIYF. The CDR3 nucleotides read TGTGCCAGCAGCTTAGGGGGAGCCGGAAACACCATATATTTT.